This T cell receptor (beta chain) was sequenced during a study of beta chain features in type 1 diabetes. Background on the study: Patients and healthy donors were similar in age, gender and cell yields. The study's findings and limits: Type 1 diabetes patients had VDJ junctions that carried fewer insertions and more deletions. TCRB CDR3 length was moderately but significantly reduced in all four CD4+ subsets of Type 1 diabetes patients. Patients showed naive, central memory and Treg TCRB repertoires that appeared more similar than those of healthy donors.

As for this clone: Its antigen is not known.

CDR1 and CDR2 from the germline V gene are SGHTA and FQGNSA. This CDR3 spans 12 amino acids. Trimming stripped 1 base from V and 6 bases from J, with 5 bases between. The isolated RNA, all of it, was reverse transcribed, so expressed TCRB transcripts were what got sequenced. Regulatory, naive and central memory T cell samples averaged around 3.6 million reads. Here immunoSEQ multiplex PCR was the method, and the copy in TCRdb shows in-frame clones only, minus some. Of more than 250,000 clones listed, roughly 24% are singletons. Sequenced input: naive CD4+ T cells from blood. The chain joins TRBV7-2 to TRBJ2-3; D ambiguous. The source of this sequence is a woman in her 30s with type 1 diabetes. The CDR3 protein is CASSLVPDTQYF. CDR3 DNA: TGTGCCAGCAGCTTAGTCCCGGATACGCAGTATTTT.